This entry features one TCR beta chain sequence. There is no known antigen for this receptor. Base qualities are missing; no much larger clone stands one base away. Enrolling through a virtual design, the prospective study's participants ranged in age from roughly 18 to 90 years and lived across 20 to 30 United States geographic areas. Cohort assignment in the prospective study relied on participant-reported clinical history from a screening survey and a study questionnaire. In the prospective study, whole blood, serum and a nasopharyngeal or oropharyngeal swab were collected from each participant by mobile phlebotomists. Additional blood draws and questionnaires over an approximately 2-month period could optionally be provided by prospective study participants. Prospective study blood samples were shipped either frozen or at room temperature before DNA extraction. The CDR3 has 17 amino acids, counting the end cysteine and phenylalanine. Just CDR3 DNA is preserved here, 51 bases in frame from base 1. CDR1 is given as KGHSY and CDR2 as FQNENV, both from the germline V gene. The germline ends are 18 bases apart after V is trimmed by 3 bases and J by 0 bases.

The data belong to a study of blood T cell repertoires in COVID-19 (dated by TCRdb to 2018 to 2020). Looking at the study overall: Collaborator samples came from the United States, Italy and Spain and covered acute and convalescent phases of COVID-19. The prospective study material was composed of cDNA or gDNA derived from T cells, B-cell-depleted T cells, or PBMCs. Deeply sampled blood TCRbeta repertoires from subjects exposed to, actively infected with, or recovered from COVID-19 were included in the dataset. The repertoires were made available in a free public database intended to serve as a resource for research on the immune response to SARS-CoV-2. The samples were drawn from the first 160 participants of the ongoing ImmuneRACE study and from some 1,300 subjects provided by 6 global collaborators. A de-identified subject ID, COVID-19 status, age in years and sex were almost always included in the sample metadata. Where available, HLA class I and class II types were obtained from metadata supplied by the sample provider rather than from assay-based typing. Results and caveats for the whole study, not just this receptor: Clinical and demographic metadata were provided uncurated, with the amount varying by source and participant.

TCRbeta CDR3 regions were amplified from genomic DNA by means of the immunoSEQ Assay, a bias-controlled multiplex PCR. Per the source publication's procedure: Within the assay, amplification of reference gene primers was used to estimate how many nucleated cells each sample contained. To quantify the absolute abundance of each unique TCRbeta CDR3 rearrangement, sequence reads were collapsed and filtered. Productive Simpson clonality was computed per sample as the square root of Simpson's diversity index over productive rearrangements. Entries here come from immuneACCESS through TCRdb and include only in-frame sequences with V and J called. Some clones fail to appear in such tables; in the studies checked, an unresolved V gene covers under half of the shortfall, and the cause of the remainder is unknown. Clonal size and the V and J genes are those of that table, whereas D and trimming came from the DNA. The sample table holds approximately 390,000 clones, of which 88% were seen once. Approximately 2.1% of the sample is taken by the ten largest.

Specimen: PBMCs or T cells enriched from blood (not recorded which). This chain joins TRBV16 to TRBJ2-7; perhaps TRBD2 is the D gene, with 7 bases matching. The receptor was derived from a woman aged 40 to 49 with acute COVID-19. CDR3 region: CASSQPGLADSSYEQYF. The DNA reads TGTGCCAGCAGCCAGCCCGGCCTAGCGGACAGCTCCTACGAGCAGTACTTC. Beyond the CDR3, the reference TRBV16 and TRBJ2-7 genes provide the residues; the full variable domain reads: GEEVAQTPKHLVRGEGQKAKLYCAPIKGHSYVFWYQQVLKNEFKFLISFQNENVFDETGMPKERFSAKCLPNSPCSLEIQATKLEDSAVYFCASSQPGLADSSYEQYFGPGTRLTVT.